This entry describes one T cell receptor (beta chain). Method: immunoSEQ multiplex PCR; TCRdb's copy keeps in-frame clones and lacks some. The sample has tens of thousands of clones, approximately 90% seen once. This entry comes from a study of T cell changes during pregnancy in multiple sclerosis. CDR3 length: 15 amino acids. Germline assignment: CDR1 SGHKS and CDR2 YYEKEE (reference sequence). Trimming removed 4 bases at V and 2 bases at J, with 16 bases between. The clonotype comes from a female donor with multiple sclerosis, enrolled in a pregnancy study. This rearrangement joins TRBV5-5 to TRBJ2-7, with D possibly matching TRBD2 (5 bases). The material was peripheral blood, obtained in the third trimester of pregnancy. CDR3 DNA: TGTGCCAGCAGCGCGGGCCCCGACCCAACCTACGAGCAGTACTTC. Its protein product is CASSAGPDPTYEQYF.